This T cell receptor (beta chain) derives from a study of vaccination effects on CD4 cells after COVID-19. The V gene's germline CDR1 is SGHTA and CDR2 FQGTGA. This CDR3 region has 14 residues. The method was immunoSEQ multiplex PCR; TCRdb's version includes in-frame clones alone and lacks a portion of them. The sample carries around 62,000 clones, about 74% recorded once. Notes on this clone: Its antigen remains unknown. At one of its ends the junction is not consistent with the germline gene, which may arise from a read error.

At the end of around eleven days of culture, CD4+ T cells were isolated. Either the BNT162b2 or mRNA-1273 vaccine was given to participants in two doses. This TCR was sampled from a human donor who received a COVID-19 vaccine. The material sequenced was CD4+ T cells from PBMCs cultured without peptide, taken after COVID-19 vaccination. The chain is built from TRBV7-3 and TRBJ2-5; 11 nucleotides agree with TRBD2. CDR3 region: CASSITGTSGTQYF. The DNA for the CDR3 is TGTGCCAGCAGCATAACCGGGACTAGCGGAACCCAGTACTTC.